These 6 T cell receptor beta chains share one sample of origin, sequenced in a study of T cells after yellow fever vaccination. TCRdb passed the 5' RACE reads through MiXCR, listing each CDR3 protein once. This sample has some 110,000 distinct CDR3 sequences, with more than 7.5% found just once. Sequencing was performed on CD8+ T cells sorted from PBMCs, taken 45 days after the yellow fever booster vaccination. These receptors were collected from a man aged 25-45 years who received the YFV17D yellow fever vaccine.

This clonotype showed up many times. The chain links TRBV27 to TRBJ1-2; 8 nucleotides agree with TRBD1. Germline CDR1 and CDR2: MNHEY and SMNVEV (reference sequence). V lost 6 bases to trimming and J lost 6 bases; unmatched junction nucleotides: 9. The CDR3 has 14 residues. The chain's CDR3 is CASSPIPGGDGYTF. DNA of the CDR3: TGTGCCAGCAGCCCTATCCCAGGGGGCGATGGCTACACCTTC.

This clonotype came up many times. The chain combines TRBV12-2 with TRBJ2-1; TRBD2, the table's D call, was not compared with the DNA. TRBV12-2 is a listed pseudogene. This CDR3 comprises 16 residues. The CDR3, as DNA: TGTGCAAGTCGCTTAGCGGGGGAGGTAACCTACAATGAGCAGTTCTTC. Protein product: CASRLAGEVTYNEQFF.

This rearrangement joins TRBV7-9 to TRBJ1-3; D perhaps matches TRBD1 (5 bases). V lost 1 base and J lost 3, with 10 bases in between. The CDR3 runs to 15 residues. Germline V CDR1 and CDR2: SEHNR, FQNEAQ (reference sequence). CDR3 amino acids: CASSLETRVGNTIYF. CDR3 nucleotide sequence: TGTGCCAGCAGCTTAGAGACCAGGGTTGGAAACACCATATATTTT. The full variable domain, in which reference TRBV7-9 and TRBJ1-3 provide the parts outside the CDR3, is DTGVSQNPRHKITKRGQNVTFRCDPISEHNRLYWYRQTLGQGPEFLTYFQNEAQLEKSRLLSDRFSAERPKGSFSTLEIQRTEQGDSAMYLCASSLETRVGNTIYFGEGSWLTVV.

Many counts were recorded for this clonotype. The chain carries TRBV11-2 and TRBJ2-4; TRBD1 agrees at 8 bases. This CDR3 has 14 residues. Germline lookup yields CDR1 SGHAT and CDR2 FQNNGV. The junction had 7 bases not matched to a gene; V was cut back by 5 bases and J by 7 bases. The CDR3 reads CASSIGTGGNIQYF. CDR3 sequence (DNA): TGTGCCAGCAGCATCGGGACAGGCGGGAACATTCAGTACTTC.

This clonotype was seen repeatedly, ten times or more. The chain uses TRBV7-9 and TRBJ2-5; D not resolved. V dropped 6 bases and J dropped 7 bases, with 9 bases sitting between them. Germline V lookup: CDR1 SEHNR, CDR2 FQNEAQ (reference sequence). CDR3 length: 11 amino acids. The DNA of the CDR3 is TGTGCCAGCAGTAGAGACTGGACCCAGTACTTC. Its translation is CASSRDWTQYF.

V is TRBV12-3 or TRBV12-4 and J is TRBJ2-5; TRBD1 matches 7 bases. Losses at the gene ends were 5 bases for V and 1 base for J; bases not matched to a gene: 4. The CDR3 contains 14 residues. CDR3 DNA: TGTGCCAGCAGTGTATCAGGGGGCCAAGAGACCCAGTACTTC. Encoded protein: CASSVSGGQETQYF.